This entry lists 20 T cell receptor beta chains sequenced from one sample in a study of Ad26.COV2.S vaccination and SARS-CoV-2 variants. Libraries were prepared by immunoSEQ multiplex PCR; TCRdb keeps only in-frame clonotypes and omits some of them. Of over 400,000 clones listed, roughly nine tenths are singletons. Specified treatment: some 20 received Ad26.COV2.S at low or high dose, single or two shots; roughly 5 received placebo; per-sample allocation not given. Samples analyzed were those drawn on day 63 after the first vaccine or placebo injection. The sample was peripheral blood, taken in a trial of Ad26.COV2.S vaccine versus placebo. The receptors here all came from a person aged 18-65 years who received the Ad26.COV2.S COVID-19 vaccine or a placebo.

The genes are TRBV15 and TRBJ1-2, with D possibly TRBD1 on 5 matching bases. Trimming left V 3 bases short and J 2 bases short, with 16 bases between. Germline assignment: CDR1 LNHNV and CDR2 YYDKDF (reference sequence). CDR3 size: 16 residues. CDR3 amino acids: CATSRAGQYSNYGYTF. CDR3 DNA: TGTGCCACCAGCAGGGCGGGGCAGTACTCGAACTATGGCTACACCTTC.

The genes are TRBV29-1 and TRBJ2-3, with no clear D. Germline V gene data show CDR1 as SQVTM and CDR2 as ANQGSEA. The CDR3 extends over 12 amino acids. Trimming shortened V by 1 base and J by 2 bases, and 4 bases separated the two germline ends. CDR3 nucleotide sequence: TGCAGCGTTGAAGGGGCCACAGATACGCAGTATTTT. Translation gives CSVEGATDTQYF.

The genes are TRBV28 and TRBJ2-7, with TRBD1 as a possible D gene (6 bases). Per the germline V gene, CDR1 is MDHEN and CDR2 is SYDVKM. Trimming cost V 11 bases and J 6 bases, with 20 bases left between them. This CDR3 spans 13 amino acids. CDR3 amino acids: CAVRDIVVGEQYF. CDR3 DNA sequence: TGTGCCGTCCGGGACATCGTCGTCGGCGAGCAGTACTTC.

The CDR3 DNA sequence: TGTGCCAGCAGTTTTCTAGCGCAAAGCTCTGGGGCCAACGTCCTGACTTTC. It translates to CASSFLAQSSGANVLTF. The chain joins TRBV27 to TRBJ2-6; tentatively, D is TRBD2 (6 bases). Germline CDR1 is MNHEY and CDR2 is SMNVEV (reference sequence). V was cut by 3 bases and J by 0 bases, with 12 bases left in between. There are 17 residues in the CDR3.

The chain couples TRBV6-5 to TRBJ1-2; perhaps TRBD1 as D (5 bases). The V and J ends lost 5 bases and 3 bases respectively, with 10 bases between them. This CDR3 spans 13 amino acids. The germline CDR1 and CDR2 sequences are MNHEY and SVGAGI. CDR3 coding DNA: TGTGCCAGCAGTCCCGGGGGGGACTATGGCTACACCTTC. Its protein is CASSPGGDYGYTF.

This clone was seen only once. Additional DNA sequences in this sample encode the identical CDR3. CDR3 nucleotides: TGCAGTGCCAGGACAGGGGGTGGCTACACCTTC. It encodes CSARTGGGYTF. The chain is built from TRBV20-1 and TRBJ1-2, with 10 bases matching TRBD1. This CDR3 is 11 amino acids long. CDR1 is DFQATT and CDR2 is SNEGSKA in the germline V gene (reference sequence). Trimming took 6 bases from V and 7 from J; bases not matched to a gene: 2.

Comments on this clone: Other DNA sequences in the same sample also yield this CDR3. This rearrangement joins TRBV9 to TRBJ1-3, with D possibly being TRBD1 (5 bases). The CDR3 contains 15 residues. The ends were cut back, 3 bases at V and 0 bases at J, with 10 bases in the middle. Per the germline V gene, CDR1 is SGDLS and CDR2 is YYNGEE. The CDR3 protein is CASSGDAYSGNTIYF. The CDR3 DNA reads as TGTGCCAGCAGCGGGGACGCTTACTCTGGAAACACCATATATTTT.

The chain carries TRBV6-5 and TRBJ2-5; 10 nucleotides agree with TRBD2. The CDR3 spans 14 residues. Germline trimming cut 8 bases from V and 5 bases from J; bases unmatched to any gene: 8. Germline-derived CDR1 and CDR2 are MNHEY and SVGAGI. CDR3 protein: CASGLAGALETQYF. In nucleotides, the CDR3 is TGTGCCAGCGGTCTAGCGGGAGCGTTGGAGACCCAGTACTTC.

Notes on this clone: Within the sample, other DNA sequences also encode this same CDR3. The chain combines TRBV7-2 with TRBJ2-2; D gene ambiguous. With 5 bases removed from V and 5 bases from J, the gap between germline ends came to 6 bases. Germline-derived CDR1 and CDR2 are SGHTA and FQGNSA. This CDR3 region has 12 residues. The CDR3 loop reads CASSPYTGELFF. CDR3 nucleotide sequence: TGTGCCAGCAGCCCCTATACCGGGGAGCTGTTTTTT.

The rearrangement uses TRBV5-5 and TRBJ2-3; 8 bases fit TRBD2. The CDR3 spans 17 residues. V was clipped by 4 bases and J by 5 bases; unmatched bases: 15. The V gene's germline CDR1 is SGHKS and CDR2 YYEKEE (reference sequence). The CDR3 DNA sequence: TGTGCCAGCAGCGGGCCTAGCGGGCCTTCACGGGTAGATACGCAGTATTTT. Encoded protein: CASSGPSGPSRVDTQYF.

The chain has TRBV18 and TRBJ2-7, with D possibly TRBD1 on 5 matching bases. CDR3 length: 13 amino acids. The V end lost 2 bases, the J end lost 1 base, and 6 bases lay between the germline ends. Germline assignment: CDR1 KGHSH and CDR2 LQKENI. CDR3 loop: CASSPDSSYEQYF. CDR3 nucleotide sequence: TGTGCCAGCTCACCAGACAGTTCCTACGAGCAGTACTTC.

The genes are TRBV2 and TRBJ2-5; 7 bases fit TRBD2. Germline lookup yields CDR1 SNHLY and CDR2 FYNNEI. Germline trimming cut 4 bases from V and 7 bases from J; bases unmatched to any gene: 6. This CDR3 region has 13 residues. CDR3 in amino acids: CASSGLATGTQYF. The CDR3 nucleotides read TGTGCCAGCAGTGGACTAGCCACGGGGACCCAGTACTTC. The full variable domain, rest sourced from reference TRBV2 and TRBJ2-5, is EPEVTQTPSHQVTQMGQEVILRCVPISNHLYFYWYRQILGQKVEFLVSFYNNEISEKSEIFDDQFSVERPDGSNFTLKIRSTKLEDSAMYFCASSGLATGTQYFGPGTRLLVL.

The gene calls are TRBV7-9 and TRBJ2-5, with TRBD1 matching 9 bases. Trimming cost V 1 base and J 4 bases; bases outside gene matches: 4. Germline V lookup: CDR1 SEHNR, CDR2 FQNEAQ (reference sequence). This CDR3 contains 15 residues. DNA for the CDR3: TGTGCCAGCAGCTTAGAAAACAGGGGGCCAGAGACCCAGTACTTC. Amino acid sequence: CASSLENRGPETQYF.

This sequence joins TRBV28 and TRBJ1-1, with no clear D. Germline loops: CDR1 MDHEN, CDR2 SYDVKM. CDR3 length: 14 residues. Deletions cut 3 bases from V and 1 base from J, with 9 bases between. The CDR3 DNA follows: TGTGCCAGCAGTTTGGCAGGATGGAACACTGAAGCTTTCTTT. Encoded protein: CASSLAGWNTEAFF.

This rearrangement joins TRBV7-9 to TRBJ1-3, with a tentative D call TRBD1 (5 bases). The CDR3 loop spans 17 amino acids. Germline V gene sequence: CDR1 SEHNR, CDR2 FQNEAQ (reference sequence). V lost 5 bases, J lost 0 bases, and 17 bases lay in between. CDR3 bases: TGTGCCAGCAGCATAGGCGACAGCCGGGACTCTGGAAACACCATATATTTT. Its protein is CASSIGDSRDSGNTIYF.

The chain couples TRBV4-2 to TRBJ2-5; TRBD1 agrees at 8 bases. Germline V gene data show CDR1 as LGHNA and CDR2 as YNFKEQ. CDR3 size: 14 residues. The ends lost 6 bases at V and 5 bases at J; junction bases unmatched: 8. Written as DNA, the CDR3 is TGTGCCAGCAGTCTGACAGGGGTGGCGGAGACCCAGTACTTC. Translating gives CASSLTGVAETQYF.

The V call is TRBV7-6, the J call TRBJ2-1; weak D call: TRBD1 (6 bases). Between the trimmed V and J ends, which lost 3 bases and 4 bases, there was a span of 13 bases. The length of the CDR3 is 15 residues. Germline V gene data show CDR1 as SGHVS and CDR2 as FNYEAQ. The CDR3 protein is CASSLTLTGYNEQFF. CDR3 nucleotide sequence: TGTGCCAGCAGCTTGACCCTAACAGGGTACAATGAGCAGTTCTTC.

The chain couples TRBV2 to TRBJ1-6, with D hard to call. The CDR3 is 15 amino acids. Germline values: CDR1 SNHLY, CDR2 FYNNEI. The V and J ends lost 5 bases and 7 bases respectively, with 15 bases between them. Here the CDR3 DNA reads TGTGCCAGCAGTCCTTTGGGGATAGCAAATTCACCCCTCCACTTT. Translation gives CASSPLGIANSPLHF.

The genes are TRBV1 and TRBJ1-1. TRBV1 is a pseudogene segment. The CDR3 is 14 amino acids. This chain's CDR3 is CTSSLGGQDTEAFF. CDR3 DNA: TGCACCAGCAGCCTCGGGGGGCAGGACACTGAAGCTTTCTTT.

This CDR3 is CATSEWQQETQYF. CDR3 sequence (DNA): TGTGCCACCAGTGAGTGGCAGCAAGAGACCCAGTACTTC. The chain employs TRBV24-1 and TRBJ2-5; D unresolved. The CDR3 runs 13 residues. Per germline, CDR1 KGHDR and CDR2 SFDVKD. The ends were cut back, 4 bases at V and 2 bases at J, with 7 bases in the middle.